Listed below are T cell receptor beta chains from one sample, sequenced in a study of blood T cell repertoires in COVID-19. Profiling relied on immunoSEQ multiplex PCR, and the TCRdb table lists in-frame clones only, not all of them. The table lists about 180,000 clones, 60% to 80% of them singletons, with approximately 15% in the top ten. Material for sequencing was PBMCs or T cells enriched from blood (not recorded which). The receptors here all came from a man between 60 and 70 years old who had been exposed to COVID-19. The CDR3 runs from the conserved cysteine through the conserved F or W. A D gene is named only where the DNA matches it firmly. Rows may omit the clone size; those that give it use once, few, many or a size class.

TRBV7-2	NA	TRBJ2-1	TRBD2	CASSLALAGAFNEQFF	TGTGCCAGCAGCTTAGCGCTAGCGGGAGCGTTCAATGAGCAGTTCTTC
TRBV28	NA	TRBJ1-5	TRBD1	CASSFPGTGGNQPQHF	TGTGCCAGCAGCTTTCCGGGGACAGGGGGCAATCAGCCCCAGCATTTT
TRBV9	NA	TRBJ2-1	TRBD2	CASSRGLAGVDVIYNEQFF	TGTGCCAGCAGCAGAGGACTAGCGGGAGTAGATGTTATCTACAATGAGCAGTTCTTC
TRBV7-3	NA	TRBJ1-5	TRBD1	CASSQGQGWVDQPQHF	TGTGCCAGCAGCCAAGGACAGGGATGGGTTGATCAGCCCCAGCATTTT
TRBV9	NA	TRBJ2-2	NA	CASSEGAGELFF	TGTGCCAGCAGCGAGGGAGCCGGGGAGCTGTTTTTT
TRBV9	NA	TRBJ1-6	NA	CASSPWTGVDNSPLHF	TGTGCCAGCAGCCCATGGACTGGGGTGGATAATTCACCCCTCCACTTT
TRBV19	NA	TRBJ1-3	NA	CASSIILIWAVSGNTIYF	TGTGCCAGTAGTATCATCCTTATTTGGGCAGTCTCTGGAAACACCATATATTTT
TRBV19	NA	TRBJ1-5	NA	CASSSGSQGQPQHF	TGTGCCAGTAGTTCAGGGTCCCAGGGGCAGCCCCAGCATTTT
TRBV2	NA	TRBJ1-2	NA	CASSEVAGLFGYTF	TGTGCCAGCAGTGAGGTGGCAGGGTTGTTTGGCTACACCTTC
TRBV19	once	TRBJ1-3	NA	CASRARDNSGNTIYF	TGTGCCAGTAGGGCCAGGGACAACTCTGGAAACACCATATATTTT
TRBV15	NA	TRBJ2-7	TRBD2	CATSRGGTTLYEQYF	TGTGCCACCAGCAGAGGCGGGACTACCCTCTACGAGCAGTACTTC
TRBV19	few	TRBJ2-2	NA	CASTPGTGGPGELFF	TGTGCCAGTACCCCTGGGACCGGGGGTCCCGGGGAGCTGTTTTTT
TRBV7-2	NA	TRBJ2-7	TRBD2	CASSLEGTSGSYEQYF	TGTGCCAGCAGCTTAGAAGGGACTAGCGGTTCCTACGAGCAGTACTTC
TRBV5-8	NA	TRBJ1-2	NA	CASSFRTSYGYTF	TGTGCCAGCAGCTTTAGGACTAGTTACGGCTACACCTTC
TRBV2	NA	TRBJ1-2	TRBD1	CASTINRGRAGYTF	TGTGCCAGCACCATCAACAGGGGGCGCGCCGGCTACACCTTC
TRBV6-5	NA	TRBJ1-2	TRBD1	CASSRDSLYGYTF	TGTGCCAGCAGCCGGGACAGTCTATATGGCTACACCTTC
TRBV28	NA	TRBJ2-6	TRBD1	CASSTPKPGGVGANVLTF	TGTGCCAGCAGTACTCCGAAGCCAGGGGGAGTTGGGGCCAACGTCCTGACTTTC
TRBV7-2	once	TRBJ1-1	NA	CASSLGAGRAGTEAFF	TGTGCCAGCAGCTTAGGTGCGGGGAGGGCTGGCACTGAAGCTTTCTTT